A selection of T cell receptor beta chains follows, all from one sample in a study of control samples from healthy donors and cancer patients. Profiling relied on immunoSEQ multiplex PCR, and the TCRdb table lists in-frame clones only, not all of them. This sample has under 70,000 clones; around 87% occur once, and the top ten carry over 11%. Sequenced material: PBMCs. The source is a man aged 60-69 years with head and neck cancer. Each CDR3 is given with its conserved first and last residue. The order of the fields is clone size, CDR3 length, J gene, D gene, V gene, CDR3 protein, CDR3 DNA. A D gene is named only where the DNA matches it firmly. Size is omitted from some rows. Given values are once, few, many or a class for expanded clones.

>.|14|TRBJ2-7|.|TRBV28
CASSGPTESYEQYF
TGTGCCAGCAGTGGCCCGACAGAATCCTACGAGCAGTACTTC
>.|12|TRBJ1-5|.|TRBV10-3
CAISSGDQPQHF
TGTGCCATCTCCTCGGGGGATCAGCCCCAGCATTTT
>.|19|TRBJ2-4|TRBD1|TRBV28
CASSFGGQGANGAKNIQYF
TGTGCCAGCAGTTTCGGGGGACAGGGGGCGAACGGGGCCAAAAACATTCAGTACTTC
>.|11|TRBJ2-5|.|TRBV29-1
CSVVGQETQYF
TGCAGCGTTGTGGGGCAAGAGACCCAGTACTTC
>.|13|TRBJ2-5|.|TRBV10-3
CAISGGPSETQYF
TGTGCCATCAGTGGGGGGCCGTCAGAGACCCAGTACTTC
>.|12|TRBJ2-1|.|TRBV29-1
CSVDSTAGGQFF
TGCAGCGTTGATTCCACCGCCGGGGGACAGTTCTTC
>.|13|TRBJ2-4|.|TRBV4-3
CASSHTGIAVQYF
TGCGCCAGCAGCCATACTGGGATCGCTGTTCAGTACTTC
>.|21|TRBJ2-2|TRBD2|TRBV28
CASSFRRPLLKRGERTGELFF
TGTGCCAGCAGTTTCCGTAGGCCCCTCCTAAAGCGGGGGGAAAGGACCGGGGAGCTGTTTTTT
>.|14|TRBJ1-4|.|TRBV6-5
CASSYRGLNEKLFF
TGTGCCAGCAGTTACAGGGGACTTAATGAAAAACTGTTTTTT
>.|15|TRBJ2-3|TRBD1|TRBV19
CASSISGGSTDTQYF
TGTGCCAGTAGTATTTCAGGGGGATCCACAGATACGCAGTATTTT
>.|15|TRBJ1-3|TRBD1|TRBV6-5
CASRQDRGAGNTIYF
TGTGCCAGCAGACAGGACAGGGGGGCAGGAAACACCATATATTTT
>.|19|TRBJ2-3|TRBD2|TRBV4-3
CASSQEYNSGGSSTDTQYF
TGCGCCAGCAGCCAAGAATATAATAGCGGGGGGTCTAGCACAGATACGCAGTATTTT
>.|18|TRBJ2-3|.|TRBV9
CASSGLSSWAGVGDTQYF
TGTGCCAGCAGCGGGTTATCCTCGTGGGCGGGCGTAGGGGATACGCAGTATTTT
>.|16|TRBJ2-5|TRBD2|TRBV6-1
CASSVPSGGVRETQYF
TGTGCCAGCAGTGTCCCTAGCGGGGGGGTCAGAGAGACCCAGTACTTC
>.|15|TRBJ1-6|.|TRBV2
CASSERAGTNSPLHF
TGTGCCAGCAGTGAGAGGGCAGGGACCAATTCACCCCTCCACTTT
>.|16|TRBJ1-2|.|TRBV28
CASSPLPGTSNYGYTF
TGTGCCAGCAGCCCCCTCCCGGGGACTTCTAACTATGGCTACACCTTC
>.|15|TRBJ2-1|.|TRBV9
CASSVAGGLYNEQFF
TGTGCCAGCAGCGTAGCGGGGGGCCTTTACAATGAGCAGTTCTTC
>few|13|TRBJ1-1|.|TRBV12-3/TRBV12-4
CASSLGQNTEAFF
TGTGCCAGCAGTTTGGGACAAAACACTGAAGCTTTCTTT
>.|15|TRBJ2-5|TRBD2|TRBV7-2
CASSLVVGGKETQYF
TGTGCCAGCAGCTTAGTCGTGGGGGGGAAAGAGACCCAGTACTTC
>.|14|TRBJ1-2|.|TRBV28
CASSLQTEGIGYTF
TGTGCCAGCAGTTTACAGACAGAGGGAATCGGCTACACCTTC
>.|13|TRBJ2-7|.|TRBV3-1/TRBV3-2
CASSQSTGYEQYF
TGTGCCAGCAGCCAATCTACAGGTTACGAGCAGTACTTC
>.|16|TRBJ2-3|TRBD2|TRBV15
CATSRDLNSGANTQYF
TGTGCCACCAGCAGAGACTTAAATAGCGGGGCAAATACGCAGTATTTT
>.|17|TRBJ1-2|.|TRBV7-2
CASSLGRPAGKNYGYTF
TGTGCCAGCAGCTTAGGGCGCCCAGCAGGGAAAAACTATGGCTACACCTTC
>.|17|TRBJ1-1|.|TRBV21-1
CASSKAPRQAMNTEAFF
TGTGCCAGCAGCAAAGCCCCAAGACAGGCGATGAACACTGAAGCTTTCTTT
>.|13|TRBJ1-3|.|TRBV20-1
CSASAGGRNTIYF
TGCAGTGCTAGTGCTGGAGGGAGAAACACCATATATTTT
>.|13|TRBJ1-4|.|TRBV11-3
CASSLCGNEKLFF
TGTGCCAGCAGCTTATGCGGTAATGAAAAACTGTTTTTT
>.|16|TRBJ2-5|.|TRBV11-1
CASSLRTSKYQETQYF
TGTGCCAGCAGCTTGCGGACATCTAAGTACCAAGAGACCCAGTACTTC
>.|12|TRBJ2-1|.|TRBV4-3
CASSQDRYEQFF
TGCGCCAGCAGCCAAGATCGCTATGAGCAGTTCTTC